The 27 T cell receptor beta chains given below trace back to one sample, sequenced in a study of T cell repertoires in ileal Crohn's disease. Sequencing used immunoSEQ multiplex PCR; TCRdb keeps in-frame clones, though not all of them. This table has approximately 27,000 clones, 80% appearing once. Sequenced sample: ileal tissue. All receptors come from an adult with Crohn's disease.

The genes are TRBV5-1 and TRBJ2-1; D possibly corresponds to TRBD1 (5 bases). The length of the CDR3 is 13 residues. V was clipped by 3 bases and J by 7 bases, with 11 bases between them. Germline CDR1 reads SGHRS; CDR2 reads YFSETQ. The CDR3: CASSSGTGNEQFF. Written as DNA, the CDR3 is TGCGCCAGCAGCTCAGGAACAGGTAATGAGCAGTTCTTC.

The rearrangement uses TRBV18 and TRBJ2-1, with TRBD2 matching 11 bases. The CDR3 contains 18 residues. Germline values: CDR1 KGHSH, CDR2 LQKENI. With V trimmed by 5 bases and J by 1 base, 10 bases remained unmatched. In nucleotides, the CDR3 is TGTGCCAGCTCATCGGGCATAGCGGGAGGGTCATCCTACAATGAGCAGTTCTTC. Protein product: CASSSGIAGGSSYNEQFF.

The chain uses TRBV6-5 and TRBJ2-7; 7 bases align to TRBD1. Trimming took 7 bases from V and 1 from J; bases not matched to a gene: 10. CDR3 length: 15 amino acids. In germline, CDR1 is MNHEY, CDR2 SVGAGI. For the CDR3, the DNA is TGTGCCAGCACCCCGGCAGGGGGTTTATCCTACGAGCAGTACTTC. The encoded protein is CASTPAGGLSYEQYF.

V usage is TRBV7-3 and J usage is TRBJ2-1; D is unresolved. Per the germline V gene, CDR1 is SGHTA and CDR2 is FQGTGA. V was shortened by 2 bases and J by 1 base, with 9 bases between the two germline ends. This CDR3 comprises 15 residues. The CDR3 bases are TGTGCCAGCAGCTTAGCAGGTCGGTCCTACAATGAGCAGTTCTTC. Translated: CASSLAGRSYNEQFF.

V gene TRBV4-1 combines with J gene TRBJ1-6; TRBD1 is a possible D gene (5 bases). The ends were cut back, 0 bases at V and 9 bases at J, with 12 bases in the middle. Germline values: CDR1 MGHRA, CDR2 YSYEKL. This CDR3 is built from 15 residues. The CDR3 loop reads CASSQELQAFSPLHF. The CDR3 nucleotides read TGCGCCAGCAGCCAAGAACTACAGGCTTTTTCACCCCTCCACTTT.

The chain combines TRBV19 with TRBJ1-6, with 9 bases that match TRBD1. Trimming removed 3 bases from V and 11 bases from J; junction bases left unmatched: 5. There are 14 residues in the CDR3. Germline-derived CDR1 and CDR2 are LNHDA and SQIVND (reference sequence). The DNA of the CDR3 is TGTGCCAGTAGTATCAGGGACAGGGTCGCACCCCTCCACTTT. This sequence encodes CASSIRDRVAPLHF.

With regard to this clone: The identical CDR3 is also encoded by other nucleotide sequences in the sample. The V and J genes are TRBV5-4 and TRBJ1-2; a possible D gene is TRBD1 (6 bases). The CDR3 loop spans 15 amino acids. Germline CDR1 and CDR2: SGHNT and YYREEE (reference sequence). Trimming took off 2 bases at V and 0 bases at J, with 11 bases between the two ends. The CDR3 DNA reads as TGTGCCAGCAGCTTATACAGGGTTACTAACTATGGCTACACCTTC. Its protein is CASSLYRVTNYGYTF.

For this clone: Other DNA sequences in the sample encode the same CDR3. The chain combines TRBV30 with TRBJ1-4; 7 bases are a match to TRBD1. This CDR3 contains 14 residues. Germline lookup yields CDR1 GTSNPN and CDR2 SVGIG (reference sequence). After removal of 0 bases from V and 5 bases from J, the junction contained 3 bases not matched to a gene. CDR3 DNA sequence: TGTGCCTGGAGTGTCGGGACAGAGAATGAAAAACTGTTTTTT. Protein: CAWSVGTENEKLFF. The variable domain in full, with the rest retrieved from reference TRBV30 and TRBJ1-4, is SQTIHQWPATLVQPVGSPLSLECTVEGTSNPNLYWYRQAAGRGLQLLFYSVGIGQISSEVPQNLSASRPQDRQFILSSKKLLLSDSGFYLCAWSVGTENEKLFFGSGTQLSVL.

V is TRBV7-2 and J is TRBJ2-1, with a weak D call TRBD2 (7 bases). This CDR3 is built from 16 residues. V was trimmed by 5 bases and J by 7 bases, leaving 21 bases between them. Germline CDR1 is SGHTA and CDR2 is FQGNSA. The CDR3 DNA sequence: TGTGCCAGCAGCCTACCCCGGGGGGCGGTGGGGAATGAGCAGTTCTTC. Protein: CASSLPRGAVGNEQFF. Full variable domain (outside the CDR3, taken from reference TRBV7-2 and TRBJ2-1): GAGVSQSPSNKVTEKGKDVELRCDPISGHTALYWYRQSLGQGLEFLIYFQGNSAPDKSGLPSDRFSAERTGGSVSTLTIQRTQQEDSAVYLCASSLPRGAVGNEQFFGPGTRLTVL.

V gene TRBV5-1 combines with J gene TRBJ1-3, with 9 bases that match TRBD1. J was trimmed by 2 bases and V by 0 bases; bases with no gene match: 0. The CDR3 consists of 15 residues. CDR1 is SGHRS, CDR2 YFSETQ, per germline. The chain's CDR3 is CASSLGTGAGNTIYF. Here the CDR3 DNA reads TGCGCCAGCAGCTTGGGGACAGGGGCTGGAAACACCATATATTTT.

This clone was observed a handful of times. The chain joins TRBV29-1 to TRBJ2-7, with 12 bases matching TRBD2. The junction had 5 bases not matched to a gene; V was cut back by 5 bases and J by 0 bases. Germline-derived CDR1 and CDR2 are SQVTM and ANQGSEA. This CDR3 has 15 amino acids. The CDR3 loop reads CSVTWTSGASYEQYF. CDR3 sequence (DNA): TGCAGCGTTACCTGGACTAGCGGGGCCTCCTACGAGCAGTACTTC.

This clone occurred once. The sample has other DNA sequences that encode this CDR3 too. The chain couples TRBV6-5 to TRBJ2-2, with 12 bases lining up with TRBD2. This CDR3 is built from 16 residues. Germline CDR1 is MNHEY and CDR2 is SVGAGI. Germline trimming cut 1 base from V and 6 bases from J; bases unmatched to any gene: 3. The CDR3 sequence is CASSYLTSGRPGELFF. Written as DNA, the CDR3 is TGTGCCAGCAGTTACTTGACTAGCGGGAGACCCGGGGAGCTGTTTTTT.

J is TRBJ2-2 and V is TRBV11-3; TRBD1 is a possible D gene (6 bases). The germline CDR1 and CDR2 sequences are SGHNT and YENEEA. The CDR3 is 16 residues long. Trimming shortened V by 5 bases and J by 5 bases, and 18 bases separated the two germline ends. CDR3 sequence: CASSLRLTRGTGELFF. CDR3 nucleotide sequence: TGTGCCAGCAGCCTCCGACTAACTAGGGGGACCGGGGAGCTGTTTTTT.

This chain links TRBV5-1 with TRBJ2-7; 11 nucleotides agree with TRBD1. Germline CDR1 and CDR2: SGHRS and YFSETQ. The V gene end was trimmed by 4 bases and the J gene end by 2 bases; junction bases not matched to a gene: 5. The CDR3 is made up of 15 amino acids. CDR3 region: CASSPGQGATYEQYF. The CDR3 nucleotides are TGCGCCAGCAGCCCAGGACAGGGGGCTACCTACGAGCAGTACTTC.

This chain uses TRBV7-8 with TRBJ1-5; 8 bases are shared with TRBD1. CDR1 is SGHVS and CDR2 is FQNEAQ in the germline V gene. Trimming at V came to 0 bases and at J to 5 bases, leaving 12 bases not matched to a gene. CDR3 length: 18 residues. Here the CDR3 reads CASSLAKWGQGADQPQHF. In DNA form, the CDR3 reads TGTGCCAGCAGCTTAGCAAAATGGGGCCAGGGGGCGGATCAGCCCCAGCATTTT.

This clone was picked up one time. The rearrangement uses TRBV4-1 and TRBJ1-6; D is ambiguous. V was shortened by 3 bases and J by 6 bases, with 12 bases between the two germline ends. Germline values: CDR1 MGHRA, CDR2 YSYEKL. The CDR3 consists of 15 residues. CDR3 sequence reads: CASSQERLINSPLHF. The CDR3 DNA reads as TGCGCCAGCAGCCAGGAACGACTGATTAATTCACCCCTCCACTTT.

The chain combines TRBV6-1 with TRBJ2-7; D might be TRBD2 (6 bases). Germline CDR1 and CDR2: MNHNS and SASEGT. The V end was cut by 8 bases, the J end by 4 bases, with 18 bases between. This CDR3 is 14 amino acids long. CDR3 protein: CASGQAGIGYEQYF. The CDR3 DNA follows: TGTGCCAGCGGCCAAGCGGGTATCGGGTACGAGCAGTACTTC.

In this sample, this clone turned up a few times. This chain links TRBV5-1 with TRBJ2-7; D perhaps matches TRBD1 (6 bases). CDR3 length: 15 residues. Germline CDR1 is SGHRS and CDR2 is YFSETQ. Trimming cost V 3 bases and J 2 bases, with 15 bases left between them. The CDR3 DNA sequence: TGCGCCAGCAGCTCACAGGGTGCGATAACCTACGAGCAGTACTTC. Amino acid sequence: CASSSQGAITYEQYF.

V and J are TRBV6-6 and TRBJ2-3; TRBD1 matches at 8 bases. V lost 9 bases, J lost 5 bases, and 10 bases stayed unmatched. The CDR3 extends over 14 amino acids. Germline CDR1 MNHNY, CDR2 SVGAGI (reference sequence). As DNA, the CDR3 is TGTGCCAGTGGGTTCCAGGGGGCCGGAGATACGCAGTATTTT. It is translated as CASGFQGAGDTQYF.

This clone was seen only a few times. This chain connects TRBV6-4 to TRBJ1-1, with TRBD1 matching over 7 bases. The J segment lost 1 base and the V segment lost 4 bases, leaving 0 bases of the junction unmatched. Per germline, CDR1 MRHNA and CDR2 SNTAGT. CDR3 length: 13 amino acids. CDR3 DNA sequence: TGTGCCAGCAGTGCAGGGGGGAACACTGAAGCTTTCTTT. Protein product: CASSAGGNTEAFF.

This rearrangement joins TRBV9 to TRBJ2-1, with 8 nucleotides matching TRBD2. Germline CDR1 SGDLS, CDR2 YYNGEE. With 0 bases clipped from V and 8 bases from J, the junction kept 10 bases outside the gene matches. The CDR3 loop spans 16 amino acids. Here the CDR3 DNA reads TGTGCCAGCAGCGTAGACGGACTAGCAGGTTCCCATGAGCAGTTCTTC. This encodes CASSVDGLAGSHEQFF.

The V and J genes are TRBV5-4 and TRBJ2-7; 9 bases fit TRBD1. Germline V gene sequence: CDR1 SGHNT, CDR2 YYREEE (reference sequence). The CDR3 covers 13 residues. The ends lost 2 bases at V and 9 bases at J; junction bases unmatched: 6. The CDR3, as DNA: TGTGCCAGCAGCTTACAGGGGGCGCGGGGGCAGTACTTC. This gives the protein CASSLQGARGQYF.

The chain carries TRBV18 and TRBJ1-2, with D uncertain. The V gene lost 2 bases and the J gene lost 8 bases, with 21 bases spanning the gap. The germline CDR1 and CDR2 sequences are KGHSH and LQKENI. The CDR3 spans 16 residues. In nucleotides, the CDR3 is TGTGCCAGCTCACCATGGGCCCCTCGACGCCTACGAGGCTACACCTTC. Amino acids: CASSPWAPRRLRGYTF.

The V and J genes are TRBV18 and TRBJ2-1; possibly TRBD1 for D (6 bases). This CDR3 region has 15 residues. Germline lookup yields CDR1 KGHSH and CDR2 LQKENI. V was pared by 2 bases and J by 9 bases, with 17 bases between. The CDR3 region is CASSPTGSRRTEQFF. CDR3 nucleotide sequence: TGTGCCAGCTCACCAACAGGGAGCCGGCGGACTGAGCAGTTCTTC.

This clone was seen a handful of times. The rearrangement joins TRBV5-6 to TRBJ2-3; 13 bases fit TRBD2. This CDR3 is 18 amino acids long. CDR1 SGHDT and CDR2 YYEEEE come from the germline V gene. Trimming took 2 bases from V and 2 from J; bases not matched to a gene: 8. This chain's CDR3 is CASSFPRTSGGPTDTQYF. CDR3 nucleotide sequence: TGTGCCAGCAGCTTCCCCCGGACTAGCGGGGGACCCACAGATACGCAGTATTTT.

V usage is TRBV5-4 and J usage is TRBJ2-1; a possible D gene is TRBD1 (7 bases). The CDR3 consists of 15 residues. Trimming removed 6 bases from V and 9 bases from J, with 22 bases in between. CDR1 and CDR2 (germline): SGHNT, YYREEE (reference sequence). The CDR3 nucleotides read TGTGCCAGCACCGATCAGGGGGGAGTGAAGGGTGAGCAGTTCTTC. This gives the protein CASTDQGGVKGEQFF.

The chain couples TRBV15 to TRBJ2-1, with D tentatively TRBD2 (5 bases). CDR3 length equals 14 residues. Germline V gives CDR1 LNHNV, CDR2 YYDKDF (reference sequence). The ends were cut back, 1 base at V and 1 base at J, with 5 bases in the middle. The CDR3 sequence is CATSRGGSYNEQFF. The CDR3 coding sequence is TGTGCCACCAGCAGAGGAGGGTCCTACAATGAGCAGTTCTTC.